This TCR beta chain was documented in a study of radiotherapy plus CTLA-4 blockade in lung cancer. Chemo-refractory metastatic non-small-cell lung cancer patients received focal radiation with ipilimumab CTLA-4 blockade. Clones were read by immunoSEQ multiplex PCR, and TCRdb kept only the in-frame ones, dropping some. The sample carries fewer than 65,000 clones, about 83% recorded once. The CDR3 is made up of 14 amino acids. Germline assignment: CDR1 SGHNT and CDR2 YYREEE (reference sequence). V dropped 3 bases and J dropped 8 bases, with 17 bases sitting between them. The origin of this receptor is a human donor with non-small cell lung cancer whose response to radiotherapy plus ipilimumab could not be evaluated. The sample here was peripheral blood, taken from a patient treated with radiotherapy plus ipilimumab. The chain combines TRBV5-4 with TRBJ1-1, with D possibly TRBD1 on 6 matching bases. This CDR3 reads CASSSLWGGVEAFF. DNA of the CDR3: TGTGCCAGCAGCTCCCTTTGGGGGGGCGTCGAAGCTTTCTTT.